The 8 T cell receptor beta chains reported below all come from one sample, sequenced in a study of cytomegalovirus exposure and HLA in healthy donors. Only in-frame clones appear in the TCRdb table, and some are missing; sequencing was by immunoSEQ multiplex PCR. The sample lists fewer than 300,000 clones; roughly 90% were seen once. The material sequenced was PBMCs. These receptor sequences come from a woman in her late teens or twenties in good health and CMV-seronegative.

This rearrangement joins TRBV30 to TRBJ2-1, with 8 bases lining up with TRBD2. The V gene's germline CDR1 is GTSNPN and CDR2 SVGIG (reference sequence). CDR3 length equals 12 residues. The J segment lost 12 bases and the V segment lost 4 bases, leaving 8 bases of the junction unmatched. CDR3 region: CAWTVGGLGQFF. CDR3 nucleotide sequence: TGTGCCTGGACCGTCGGGGGACTAGGGCAGTTCTTC.

The chain joins TRBV5-6 to TRBJ2-1; tentative D call: TRBD2 (5 bases). The CDR3 length is 15 residues. Germline CDR1 is SGHDT and CDR2 is YYEEEE. V lost 2 bases, J lost 5 bases, and 14 bases lay in between. The CDR3 nucleotides read TGTGCCAGCAGCTTTGGACTGACTATAAACAATGAGCAGTTCTTC. Protein: CASSFGLTINNEQFF.

CDR3 DNA sequence: TGTGCCAGCAGCGTAGATGGCAGAAAGAACACTGAAGCTTTCTTT. This gives the protein CASSVDGRKNTEAFF. The chain is built from TRBV9 and TRBJ1-1; D is unclear. V lost 0 bases, J lost 1 base, and 10 bases lay in between. This CDR3 has 15 amino acids. Germline V gene data show CDR1 as SGDLS and CDR2 as YYNGEE.

The gene calls are TRBV19 and TRBJ1-1, with no clear D. The CDR3 is 14 amino acids. Trimming took off 4 bases at V and 5 bases at J, with 14 bases between the two ends. Germline loops: CDR1 LNHDA, CDR2 SQIVND (reference sequence). CDR3 sequence (DNA): TGTGCCAGTAGTAATGAACCCCGGGGAACTGAAGCTTTCTTT. Its translation is CASSNEPRGTEAFF.

The V call is TRBV28, the J call TRBJ2-5; 13 bases map to TRBD2. CDR1 and CDR2 (germline): MDHEN, SYDVKM. The length of the CDR3 is 18 residues. V gave up 8 bases and J gave up 4 bases; unmatched junction bases: 16. The DNA of the CDR3 is TGTGCCAGCCTTAGGGCAGGACTAGCGGGAGTGGGTAGAGAGACCCAGTACTTC. Encoded protein: CASLRAGLAGVGRETQYF.

The chain combines TRBV28 with TRBJ2-5; tentatively, D is TRBD1 (6 bases). This CDR3 spans 15 amino acids. V was cut by 6 bases and J by 6 bases, with 20 bases left in between. Per germline, CDR1 MDHEN and CDR2 SYDVKM. The CDR3, as DNA: TGTGCCAGCAGCACGCACAGGGTCTTGGGAAAGACCCAGTACTTC. It codes for CASSTHRVLGKTQYF.

This clone has only one observation. V usage is TRBV28 and J usage is TRBJ2-7; 7 bases map to TRBD1. V lost 5 bases and J lost 2; bases outside the gene matches: 15. CDR1 and CDR2 (germline): MDHEN, SYDVKM. The CDR3 contains 17 residues. The DNA for the CDR3 is TGTGCCAGCAGTCCTTCAATACAGGGGACCCTTCCCTACGAGCAGTACTTC. Protein product: CASSPSIQGTLPYEQYF.

This clone came up once. This rearrangement joins TRBV28 to TRBJ2-6; 7 bases line up with TRBD1. V shed 3 bases and J 2 bases; nucleotides not matched to a gene: 10. The CDR3 is 18 amino acids. CDR1 is MDHEN, CDR2 SYDVKM, per germline. The CDR3 sequence is CASSFLLQGPAGANVLTF. CDR3 nucleotides: TGTGCCAGCAGTTTTCTCCTACAGGGGCCGGCTGGGGCCAACGTCCTGACTTTC.